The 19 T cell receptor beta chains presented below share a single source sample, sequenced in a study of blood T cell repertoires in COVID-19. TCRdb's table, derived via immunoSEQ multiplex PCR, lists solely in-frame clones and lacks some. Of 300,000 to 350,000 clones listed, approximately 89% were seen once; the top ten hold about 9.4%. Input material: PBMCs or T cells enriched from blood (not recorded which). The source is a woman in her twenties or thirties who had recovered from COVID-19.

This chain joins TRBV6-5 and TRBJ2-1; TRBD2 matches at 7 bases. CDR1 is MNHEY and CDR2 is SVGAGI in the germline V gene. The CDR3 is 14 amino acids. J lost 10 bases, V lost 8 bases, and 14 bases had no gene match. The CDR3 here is CASYSGLSGGEQFF. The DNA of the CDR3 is TGTGCCAGCTATAGCGGGTTATCTGGGGGGGAGCAGTTCTTC.

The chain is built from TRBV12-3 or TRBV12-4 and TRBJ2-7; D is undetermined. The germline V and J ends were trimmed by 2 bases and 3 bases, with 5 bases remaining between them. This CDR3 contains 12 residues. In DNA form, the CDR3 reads TGTGCCAGCAGTTTACTAGGCTACGAGCAGTACTTC. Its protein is CASSLLGYEQYF.

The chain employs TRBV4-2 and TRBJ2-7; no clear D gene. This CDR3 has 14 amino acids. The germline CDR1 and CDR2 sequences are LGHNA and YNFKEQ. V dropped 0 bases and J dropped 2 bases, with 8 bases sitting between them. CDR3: CASSQEDIPYEQYF. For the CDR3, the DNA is TGTGCCAGCAGCCAAGAAGACATCCCCTACGAGCAGTACTTC.

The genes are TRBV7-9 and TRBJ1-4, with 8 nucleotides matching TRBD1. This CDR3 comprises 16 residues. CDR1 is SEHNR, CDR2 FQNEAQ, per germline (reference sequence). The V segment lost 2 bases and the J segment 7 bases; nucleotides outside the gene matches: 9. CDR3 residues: CASSLSDRGFFEKLFF. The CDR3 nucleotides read TGTGCCAGCAGCTTAAGCGACAGGGGCTTTTTTGAAAAACTGTTTTTT.

CDR3 residues: CASSESVGTYTKELFF. DNA of the CDR3: TGCGCCAGCAGTGAGTCTGTCGGGACTTATACGAAAGAACTGTTTTTT. The rearrangement uses TRBV10-2 and TRBJ1-4; the D gene is possibly TRBD1 (5 bases). V was pared by 0 bases and J by 12 bases, with 20 bases between. This CDR3 region has 16 residues. Germline assignment: CDR1 WSHSY and CDR2 SAAADI.

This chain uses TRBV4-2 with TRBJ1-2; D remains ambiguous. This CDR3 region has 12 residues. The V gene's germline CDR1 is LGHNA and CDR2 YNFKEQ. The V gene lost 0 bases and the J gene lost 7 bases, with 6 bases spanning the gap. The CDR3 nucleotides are TGTGCCAGCAGCCAAGACAGGTTTGGCTACACCTTC. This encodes CASSQDRFGYTF.

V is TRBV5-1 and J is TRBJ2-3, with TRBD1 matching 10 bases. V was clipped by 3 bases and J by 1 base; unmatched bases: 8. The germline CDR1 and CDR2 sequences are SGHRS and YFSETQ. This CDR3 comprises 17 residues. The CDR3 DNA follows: TGCGCCAGCAGCTGGGGGGACAGGGGAGGTGGCACAGATACGCAGTATTTT. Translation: CASSWGDRGGGTDTQYF. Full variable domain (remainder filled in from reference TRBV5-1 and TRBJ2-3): KAGVTQTPRYLIKTRGQQVTLSCSPISGHRSVSWYQQTPGQGLQFLFEYFSETQRNKGNFPGRFSGRQFSNSRSEMNVSTLELGDSALYLCASSWGDRGGGTDTQYFGPGTRLTVL.

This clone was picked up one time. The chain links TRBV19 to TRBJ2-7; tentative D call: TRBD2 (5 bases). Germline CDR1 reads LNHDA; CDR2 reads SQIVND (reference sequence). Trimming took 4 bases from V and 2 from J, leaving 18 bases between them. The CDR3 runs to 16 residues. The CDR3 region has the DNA TGTGCCAGTAGTACCCCAATCTCGGGAAGCACCTACGAGCAGTACTTC. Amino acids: CASSTPISGSTYEQYF.

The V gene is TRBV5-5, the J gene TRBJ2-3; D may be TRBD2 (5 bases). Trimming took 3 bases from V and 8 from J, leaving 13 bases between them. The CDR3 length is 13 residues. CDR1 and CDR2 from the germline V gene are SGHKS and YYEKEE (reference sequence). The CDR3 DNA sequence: TGTGCCAGCAGCTCTGCGAATGAGGGTACGCAGTATTTT. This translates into CASSSANEGTQYF.

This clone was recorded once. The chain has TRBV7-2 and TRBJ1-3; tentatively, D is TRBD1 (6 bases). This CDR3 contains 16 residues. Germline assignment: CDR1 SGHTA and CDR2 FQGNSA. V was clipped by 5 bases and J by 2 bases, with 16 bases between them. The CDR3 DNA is TGTGCCAGCAGCCTCAATGCGGGGGCGGCTGGAAACACCATATATTTT. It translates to CASSLNAGAAGNTIYF.

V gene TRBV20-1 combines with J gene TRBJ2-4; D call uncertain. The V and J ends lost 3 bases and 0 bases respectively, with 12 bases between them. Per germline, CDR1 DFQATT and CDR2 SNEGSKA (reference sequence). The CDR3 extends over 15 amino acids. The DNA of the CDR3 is TGCAGTGCTAGTGTCCCGGTGCTAGCCAAAAACATTCAGTACTTC. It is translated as CSASVPVLAKNIQYF.

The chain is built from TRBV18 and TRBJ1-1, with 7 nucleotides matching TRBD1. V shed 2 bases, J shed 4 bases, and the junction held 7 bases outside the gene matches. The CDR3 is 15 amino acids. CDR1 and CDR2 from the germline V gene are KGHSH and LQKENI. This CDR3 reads CASSPYKGAGTEAFF. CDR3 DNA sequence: TGTGCCAGCTCACCATACAAGGGGGCGGGCACTGAAGCTTTCTTT.

CDR3: CASSITGSGRTLREQYF. The CDR3 DNA sequence: TGTGCCAGTAGTATCACTGGGAGCGGGAGGACCCTACGCGAGCAGTACTTC. The rearrangement links TRBV19 to TRBJ2-7, with 9 bases identical to TRBD2. The CDR3 spans 17 residues. Germline CDR1 is LNHDA and CDR2 is SQIVND (reference sequence). Trimming at V came to 3 bases and at J to 6 bases, leaving 15 bases not matched to a gene.

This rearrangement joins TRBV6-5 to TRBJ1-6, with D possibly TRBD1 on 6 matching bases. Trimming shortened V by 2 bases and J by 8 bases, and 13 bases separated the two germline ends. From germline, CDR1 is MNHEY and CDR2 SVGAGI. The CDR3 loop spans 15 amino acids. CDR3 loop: CASSYGAPGDSPLHF. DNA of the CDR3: TGTGCCAGCAGTTACGGGGCTCCAGGGGATTCACCCCTCCACTTT.

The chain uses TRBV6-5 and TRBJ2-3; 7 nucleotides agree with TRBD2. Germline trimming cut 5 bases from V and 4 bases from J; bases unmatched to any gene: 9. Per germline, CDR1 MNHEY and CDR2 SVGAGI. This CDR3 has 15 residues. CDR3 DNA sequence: TGTGCCAGCAGTACCGGGGGGAGGGTTTCAGATACGCAGTATTTT. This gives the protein CASSTGGRVSDTQYF.

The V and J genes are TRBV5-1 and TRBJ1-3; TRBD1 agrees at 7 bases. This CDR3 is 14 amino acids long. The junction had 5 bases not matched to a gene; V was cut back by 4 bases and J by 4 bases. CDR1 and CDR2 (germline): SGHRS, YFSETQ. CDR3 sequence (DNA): TGCGCCAGCAGCACTACAGGGGTCGGAAACACCATATATTTT. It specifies CASSTTGVGNTIYF.

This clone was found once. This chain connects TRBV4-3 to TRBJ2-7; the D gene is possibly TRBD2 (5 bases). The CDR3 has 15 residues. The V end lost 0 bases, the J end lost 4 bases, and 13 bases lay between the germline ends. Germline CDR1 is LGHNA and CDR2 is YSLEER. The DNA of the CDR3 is TGCGCCAGCAGCCAAGATCGGGGAGAAGGGTACGAGCAGTACTTC. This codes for CASSQDRGEGYEQYF.

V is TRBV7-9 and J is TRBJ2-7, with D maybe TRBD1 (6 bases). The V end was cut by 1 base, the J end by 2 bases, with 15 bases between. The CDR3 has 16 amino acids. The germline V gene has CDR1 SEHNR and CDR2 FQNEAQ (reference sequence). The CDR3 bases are TGTGCCAGCAGCTTAGACCTAGACAGGAGAGCCTACGAGCAGTACTTC. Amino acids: CASSLDLDRRAYEQYF.

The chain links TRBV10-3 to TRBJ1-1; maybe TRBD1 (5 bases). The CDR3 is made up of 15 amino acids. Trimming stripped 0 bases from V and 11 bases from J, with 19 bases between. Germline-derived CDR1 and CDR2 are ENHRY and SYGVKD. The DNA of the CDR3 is TGTGCCATCAGTGAGTCAGGGGACTTGGGATATTCGGCTTTCTTT. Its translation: CAISESGDLGYSAFF.